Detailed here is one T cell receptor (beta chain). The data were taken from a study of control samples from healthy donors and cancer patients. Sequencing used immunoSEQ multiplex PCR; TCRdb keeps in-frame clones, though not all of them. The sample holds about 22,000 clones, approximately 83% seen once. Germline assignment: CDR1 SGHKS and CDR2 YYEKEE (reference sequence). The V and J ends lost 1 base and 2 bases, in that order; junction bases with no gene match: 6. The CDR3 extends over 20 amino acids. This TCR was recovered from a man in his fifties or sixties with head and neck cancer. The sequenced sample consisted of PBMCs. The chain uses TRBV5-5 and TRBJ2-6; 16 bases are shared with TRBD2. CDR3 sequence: CASSLQGTSGGAAGANVLTF. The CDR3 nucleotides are TGTGCCAGCAGCTTGCAAGGGACTAGCGGGGGGGCTGCTGGGGCCAACGTCCTGACTTTC.